There are many counts of the clone carrying this T cell receptor (beta chain). The antigen remains unidentified. V shed 2 bases and J shed 2 bases, with 12 bases lying between them. The CDR3 extends over 15 amino acids. Germline CDR1 and CDR2: SGHTA and FQGNSA. This entry comes from a study of regulatory T cells in long-lasting Graves disease. Study-level information: For under 3 months, newly diagnosed Graves' patients had been taking antithyroid drugs. Broader study findings: TRBV28, TRBJ1-2 and TRBJ2-5 were segments that persistent disease favored. Not thyroid tissue but only peripheral blood was studied.

Assembly of TCR beta libraries relied on iRepertoire HTBI primers together with Arm-PCR of CDR3 regions. TCRdb called the multiplex PCR reads again in MiXCR, with one record for every CDR3 protein. The top ten hold approximately 12% of the sample, which has some 220,000 distinct CDR3 sequences, around a fifth seen once. The time point here: newly diagnosed GD, antithyroid drugs for less than 3 months. RNA isolated from PBMCs was used to make the TCR library. From an endocrinology department in Xi'an, China, came the patients. Separately, the same data were catalogued under a study of T cells in Graves' hyperthyroidism and ophthalmopathy.

The genes are TRBV7-2 and TRBJ2-5, with D perhaps matching TRBD1 (5 bases). The TCR was taken from a woman in her thirties with Graves disease. This specimen was peripheral blood mononuclear cells (PBMCs), taken at new diagnosis, from a patient treated with antithyroid drugs. CDR3 DNA: TGTGCCAGCAGCTTAAGGCGGACACAGCAAGAGACCCAGTACTTC. Amino acid sequence: CASSLRRTQQETQYF.